This entry features one TCR beta chain sequence. The method was immunoSEQ multiplex PCR; TCRdb's version includes in-frame clones alone and lacks a portion of them. The repertoire consists of approximately 49,000 clones, with about 92% occurring once and the leading ten covering around 0.91%. This entry belongs to a study of T cell changes during pregnancy in multiple sclerosis. Germline assignment: CDR1 SGHRS and CDR2 YFSETQ. The CDR3 totals 14 residues. The V end lost 0 bases, the J end lost 4 bases, and 10 bases lay between the germline ends. The TCR originated in a female donor in good health, enrolled as a control in a pregnancy study. Specimen: CD4+ T cells from peripheral blood mononuclear cells, collected in the second trimester of pregnancy. The V gene is TRBV5-1, the J gene TRBJ1-2; D is unresolved. CDR3 loop: CASSLEAGIYGYTF. The CDR3 region has the DNA TGCGCCAGCAGCTTGGAGGCGGGGATCTATGGCTACACCTTC. The full variable domain, rest sourced from reference TRBV5-1 and TRBJ1-2, is KAGVTQTPRYLIKTRGQQVTLSCSPISGHRSVSWYQQTPGQGLQFLFEYFSETQRNKGNFPGRFSGRQFSNSRSEMNVSTLELGDSALYLCASSLEAGIYGYTFGSGTRLTVV.